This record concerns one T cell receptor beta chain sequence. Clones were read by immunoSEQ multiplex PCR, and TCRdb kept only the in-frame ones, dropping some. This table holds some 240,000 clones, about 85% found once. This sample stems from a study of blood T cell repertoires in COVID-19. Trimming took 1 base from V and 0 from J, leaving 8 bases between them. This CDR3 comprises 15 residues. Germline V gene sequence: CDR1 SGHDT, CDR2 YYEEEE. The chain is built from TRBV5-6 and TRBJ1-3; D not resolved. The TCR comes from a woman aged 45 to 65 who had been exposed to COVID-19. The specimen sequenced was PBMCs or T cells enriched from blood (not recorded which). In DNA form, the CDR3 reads TGTGCCAGCAGCTTGCGCAGAAGCTCTGGAAACACCATATATTTT. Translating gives CASSLRRSSGNTIYF.